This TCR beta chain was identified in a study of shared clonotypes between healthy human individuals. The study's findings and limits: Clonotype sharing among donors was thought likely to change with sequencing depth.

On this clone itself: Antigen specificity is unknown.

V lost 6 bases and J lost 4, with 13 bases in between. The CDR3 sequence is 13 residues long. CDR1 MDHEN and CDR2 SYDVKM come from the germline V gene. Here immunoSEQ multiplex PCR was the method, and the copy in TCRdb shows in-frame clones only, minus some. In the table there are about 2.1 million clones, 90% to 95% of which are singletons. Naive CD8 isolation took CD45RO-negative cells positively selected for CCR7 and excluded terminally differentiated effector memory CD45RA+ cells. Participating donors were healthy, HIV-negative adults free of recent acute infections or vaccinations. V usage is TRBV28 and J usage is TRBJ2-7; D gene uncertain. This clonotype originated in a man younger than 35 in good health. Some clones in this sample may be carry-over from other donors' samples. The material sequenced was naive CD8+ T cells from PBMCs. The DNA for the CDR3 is TGTGCCAGCAGCCGGGTTATCTATTACGAGCAGTACTTC. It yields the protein CASSRVIYYEQYF.